This T cell receptor (beta chain) was retrieved from a study of CD8 T cells in ankylosing spondylitis. Study-wide findings and caveats: It appeared that ankylosing spondylitis blood was characterized by a TCR beta motif of fewer than 10 highly homologous variants. Reactive arthritis synovial fluid and blood were previously reported to contain some motif variants. In ankylosing spondylitis patients, matched synovial fluid reportedly showed significant enrichment of disease-linked clones.

TCRdb reprocessed the 5' RACE reads via MiXCR and lists one record per CDR3 protein. This table holds 200,000 or so distinct CDR3 sequences, 10% to 15% found once. The sample holds a few counts of this clonotype. The antigen remains unidentified. V was trimmed by 3 bases and J by 5 bases, leaving 17 bases between them. Germline lookup yields CDR1 SGHRS and CDR2 YFSETQ. The CDR3 length is 15 residues. Sequenced input: blood, either unsorted or a sorted T cell fraction (not recorded which). The chain carries TRBV5-1 and TRBJ2-5; D perhaps matches TRBD1 (5 bases). This clonotype originated in a female donor with ankylosing spondylitis or in good health (not recorded which). CDR3: CASSWGKGFPETQYF. CDR3 DNA sequence: TGCGCCAGCAGCTGGGGCAAGGGATTTCCGGAGACCCAGTACTTC.